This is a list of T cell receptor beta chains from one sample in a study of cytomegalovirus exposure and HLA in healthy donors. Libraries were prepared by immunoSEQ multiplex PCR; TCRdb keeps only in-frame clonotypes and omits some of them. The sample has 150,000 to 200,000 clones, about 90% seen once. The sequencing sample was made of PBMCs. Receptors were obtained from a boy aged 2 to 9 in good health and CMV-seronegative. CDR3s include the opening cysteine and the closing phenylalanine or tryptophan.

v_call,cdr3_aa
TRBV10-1,CASSESKLPLEETQYF
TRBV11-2,CASSVGTGWDSPLHF
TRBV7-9,CASSRRGISEGNTIYF
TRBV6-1,CASSEAAPGSGETQYF
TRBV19,CASSRLAGGRNIQYF
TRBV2,CANLRDTEAFF
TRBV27,CASSPTPSTGGRMDTEAFF
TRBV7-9,CASTSDIVPSYEQYF
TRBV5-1,CASSSKSSGLAGTEAFF
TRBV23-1,CASPYPGGGSCYGYTF
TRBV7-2,CASSLNPQGLDTGELFF
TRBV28,CASSPEATETNEKLFF
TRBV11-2,CASSLDRDLPYEQYF
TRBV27,CASSLLGLAGDSGTDTQYF
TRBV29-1,CSVEVTTERLYEQYF
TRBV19,CASSDRSGGITGELFF
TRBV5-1,CASSLRNAEPTNTEAFF
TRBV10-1,CASSDDRGRFGNQPQHF